The entry below describes one TCR beta chain. Sequenced by immunoSEQ multiplex PCR; TCRdb stores in-frame clones only, minus some. The sample has approximately 250,000 clones, just under 90% seen once. The CDR3 covers 14 residues. The ends lost 2 bases at V and 4 bases at J; junction bases unmatched: 4. Germline CDR1 and CDR2: SGHVS and FQNEAQ. The data stem from a study of blood T cell repertoires in COVID-19. J is TRBJ1-2 and V is TRBV7-8; TRBD1 matches at 7 bases. The TCR was taken from a woman younger than 45 with acute COVID-19. Sample: PBMCs or T cells enriched from blood (not recorded which). The CDR3 is CASSLSGTAYGYTF. CDR3 in DNA: TGTGCCAGCAGCTTATCCGGGACAGCCTATGGCTACACCTTC.